This T cell receptor beta chain was found in a study of shared clonotypes between healthy human individuals. Study-wide results and caveats: In contrast to clonotypes shared by all four donors, non-shared clonotypes had lower generation probabilities. Investigators collected only blood, and repertoires in tissues likely differ.

In the source study's methods: Quality scores were absent from the junction-only immunoSEQ sequences, so filtering differed. Measured with immunoSEQ multiplex PCR; TCRdb has only the in-frame clones, and not every one. That table is the source of V, J and clone size, and D and trimming were worked out from the DNA. Of 2,500,000 or so clones listed, about nine tenths are singletons. Trimming removed 6 bases from V and 8 bases from J; junction bases left unmatched: 7. The CDR3 has 12 residues. The germline CDR1 and CDR2 sequences are SQVTM and ANQGSEA. The sample holds one count of this clone. Antigen unknown.

The source is a man aged 18 to 30 in good health. Some clones in this sample may be carry-over from other donors' samples. The sequencing sample was made of naive CD4+ T cells from PBMCs. Subset reported: CD45RA+ positively selected. The chain combines TRBV29-1 with TRBJ1-2, with 9 bases fitting TRBD1. CDR3 DNA sequence: TGCAGCGTATCGGACAGGGGAAGAGGCTACACCTTC. It is translated as CSVSDRGRGYTF.